This T cell receptor beta chain was profiled in a study of human T cells and chemical hapten exposure. Across the whole study: There were weekly diphenylcyclopropenone doses to the scalp for patients throughout the roughly 24-week study. 0.01% DPC was applied to the upper back in patch tests, which were read at 6 days.

TCRdb called the RACE reads again in MiXCR, with one record for every CDR3 protein. This sample has 84,000 or so distinct CDR3 sequences, with over 9.5% found just once. Time point in this sample: patch test 1, 2 weeks after DPC sensitization. The treatment was: therapeutic diphenylcyclopropenone sensitization with weekly scalp DPC. Germline V CDR1 and CDR2: MRHNA, SNTAGT. Trimming cost V 6 bases and J 5 bases, with 18 bases left between them. CDR3 length: 15 amino acids. This clonotype was seen ten or more times. Antigen specificity is unknown. Findings of the study overall: TCRs at high frequency, those above 1 in 1000, did not change with DPC sensitization. Healthy individuals' immune responses may differ from those of donors, who had alopecia.

This sample comprised whole blood, obtained in connection with sensitization to the hapten diphenylcyclopropenone (DPC). This rearrangement joins TRBV6-4 to TRBJ2-3; possibly TRBD1 or TRBD2 for D (6 bases each). This TCR derives from a man aged 35-49 years with alopecia areata. Some clones in this sample may be carry-over from other donors' samples. CDR3 amino acids: CASREMGGGIDTQYF. In DNA form, the CDR3 reads TGTGCCAGCAGAGAGATGGGGGGCGGAATAGATACGCAGTATTTT.